Presented here are 9 T cell receptor beta chains from one specimen sequenced in a study of shared clonotypes between healthy human individuals. Here immunoSEQ multiplex PCR was the method, and the copy in TCRdb shows in-frame clones only, minus some. Of about 1 million clones listed, 70% to 80% are singletons. Sequencing was done on a sample of memory CD4+ T cells sorted from blood. Subset: CD45RA-negative fraction. Receptors were obtained from a man between 18 and 35 years old in good health.

The CDR3 spells CASSFSRTGNTIYF. As DNA, the CDR3 is TGTGCCAGCAGTTTTTCCAGGACTGGAAACACCATATATTTT. The chain carries TRBV27 and TRBJ1-3; D gene uncertain. Trimming cost V 3 bases and J 2 bases, with 8 bases left between them. The germline gives CDR1 MNHEY, CDR2 SMNVEV (reference sequence). The length of the CDR3 is 14 residues.

This rearrangement joins TRBV5-4 to TRBJ1-2; 8 nucleotides match TRBD1. The trim removed 2 bases at V and 2 bases at J, leaving 8 bases unmatched. Germline values: CDR1 SGHNT, CDR2 YYREEE (reference sequence). The CDR3 loop spans 16 amino acids. The CDR3 DNA reads TGTGCCAGCAGCTTAATCGGACAGGGTTCGAACTATGGCTACACCTTC. Its translation: CASSLIGQGSNYGYTF.

The chain is built from TRBV18 and TRBJ2-5; D perhaps matches TRBD2 (6 bases). Germline assignment: CDR1 KGHSH and CDR2 LQKENI. This CDR3 is 13 amino acids long. Trimming removed 5 bases at V and 5 bases at J, with 12 bases between. CDR3 protein: CASSWERAETQYF. The CDR3 nucleotides are TGTGCCAGCTCATGGGAGCGGGCTGAGACCCAGTACTTC.

The chain uses TRBV18 and TRBJ2-7; 9 bases agree with TRBD2. V gave up 2 bases and J gave up 6 bases; unmatched junction bases: 2. Germline CDR1 reads KGHSH; CDR2 reads LQKENI. This CDR3 region has 13 residues. The CDR3 sequence: CASSPSRGGEQYF. The CDR3 nucleotides are TGTGCCAGCTCACCATCGCGGGGGGGCGAGCAGTACTTC.

The chain recombines TRBV25-1 with TRBJ2-2; D is unresolved. With 3 bases removed from V and 5 bases from J, the gap between germline ends came to 10 bases. The length of the CDR3 is 14 residues. In germline, CDR1 is MGHDK, CDR2 SYGVNS. The CDR3: CASSDTLGTGELFF. The CDR3 bases are TGTGCCAGCAGTGATACTCTAGGAACCGGGGAGCTGTTTTTT.

This clone has a count of ten or more. V and J are TRBV9 and TRBJ2-1; TRBD2 matches 12 bases. This CDR3 contains 18 residues. From germline, CDR1 is SGDLS and CDR2 YYNGEE. J gave up 4 bases and V 0 bases, and 8 bases lay outside the gene matches. This CDR3 reads CASSVEGSGTSGYNEQFF. The CDR3 DNA follows: TGTGCCAGCAGCGTAGAGGGCAGCGGGACTAGCGGGTACAATGAGCAGTTCTTC.

The chain is built from TRBV21-1 and TRBJ2-7; no check of the table's D call, TRBD1, against the DNA was made. TRBV21-1 is a pseudogene segment. The CDR3 is made up of 12 amino acids. CDR3 region: CASRAGETGQYF. The DNA of the CDR3 is TGTGCCAGCAGGGCAGGGGAGACGGGGCAGTACTTC.

The chain couples TRBV11-1 to TRBJ2-5; the D gene is possibly TRBD2 (6 bases). V lost 5 bases and J lost 6, with 7 bases in between. Germline V lookup: CDR1 SGHAT, CDR2 FQDESV (reference sequence). This CDR3 comprises 11 residues. In DNA, the CDR3 is TGTGCCAGCAGCAGCGGGCAGACCCAGTACTTC. It specifies CASSSGQTQYF.

This clone was counted a single time. V usage is TRBV6-1 and J usage is TRBJ1-5; TRBD1 aligns across 7 bases. The V gene end was trimmed by 6 bases and the J gene end by 6 bases; junction bases not matched to a gene: 11. CDR3 length equals 15 residues. Germline V CDR1 and CDR2: MNHNS, SASEGT. The CDR3 sequence: CASSPTGLGLQPQHF. The CDR3 DNA reads as TGTGCCAGCAGCCCGACAGGGCTAGGGCTTCAGCCCCAGCATTTT.